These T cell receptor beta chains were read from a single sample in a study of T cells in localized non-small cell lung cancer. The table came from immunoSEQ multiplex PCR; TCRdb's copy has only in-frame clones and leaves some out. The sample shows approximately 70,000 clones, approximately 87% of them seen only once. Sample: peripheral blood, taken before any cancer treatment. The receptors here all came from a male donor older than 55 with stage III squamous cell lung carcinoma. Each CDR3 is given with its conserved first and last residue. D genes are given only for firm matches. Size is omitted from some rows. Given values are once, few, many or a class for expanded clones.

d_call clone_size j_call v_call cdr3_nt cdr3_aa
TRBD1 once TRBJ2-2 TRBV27 TGTGCCAGCAGTAACGACAGGGGGTTCGCCGGGGAGCTGTTTTTT CASSNDRGFAGELFF
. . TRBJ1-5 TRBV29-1 TGCAGCCTTATTCCCGAGAGCAATCAGCCCCAGCATTTT CSLIPESNQPQHF
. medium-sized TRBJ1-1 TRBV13 TGTGCCAGCAGCTCAGGCCAGGGAGTTGGGAACACTGAAGCTTTCTTT CASSSGQGVGNTEAFF
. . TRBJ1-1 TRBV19 TGTGCCTCTGCCTATAGGGTATCGGGGTCTGAAGCTTTCTTT CASAYRVSGSEAFF
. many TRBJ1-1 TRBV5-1 TGCGCCAGCAGCTTTCAAGGTCCGACGCTCACTGAAGCTTTCTTT CASSFQGPTLTEAFF
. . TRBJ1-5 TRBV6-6 TGTGCCAGCAGAGAGGGTAGCAATCAGCCCCAGCATTTT CASREGSNQPQHF
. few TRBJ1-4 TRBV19 TGTGCCAGTAGGATTTCCGGGACGGATGAAAAACTGTTTTTT CASRISGTDEKLFF
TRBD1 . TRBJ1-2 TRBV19 TGTGCCAGTAGTAGTACAGGACAGGGTGGCTACACCTTC CASSSTGQGGYTF
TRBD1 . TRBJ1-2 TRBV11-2 TGTGCCAGCAGCCGTACAGGGGGGGCTAACTATGGCTACACCTTC CASSRTGGANYGYTF
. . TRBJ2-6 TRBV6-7 TGTGCCAGCAGTACGGTCGAGTATTTACAAAGTCGGGCCAACGTCCTGACTTTC CASSTVEYLQSRANVLTF
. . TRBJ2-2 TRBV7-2 TGTGCCAGCAGCTCCCTCATAAACACCGGGGAGCTGTTTTTT CASSSLINTGELFF
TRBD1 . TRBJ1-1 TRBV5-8 TGTGCCAGCAGCTTGACAGGGGCCGGAATGAACACTGAAGCTTTCTTT CASSLTGAGMNTEAFF
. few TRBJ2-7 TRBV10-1 TGCGCCAGCAGGCTCGTCCGGGACAAGCAGTACTTC CASRLVRDKQYF
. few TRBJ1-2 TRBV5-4 TGTGCCAGCAGCGGCGGCCTCGAGACGAACTATGGCTACACCTTC CASSGGLETNYGYTF
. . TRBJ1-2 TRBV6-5 TGTGCCAGCAGTTCGACAGAGTATGGCTACACCTTC CASSSTEYGYTF
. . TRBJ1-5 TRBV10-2 TGCGCCAGCAGTGAGGGATGGGGGCAGCCCCAGCATTTT CASSEGWGQPQHF
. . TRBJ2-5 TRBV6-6 TGTGCCAGCTCCTCGCGTAGTGCTCAAGAGACCCAGTACTTC CASSSRSAQETQYF
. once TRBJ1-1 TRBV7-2 TGTGCCAGCAGCCAGACAGCGAAAGCTTTCTTT CASSQTAKAFF
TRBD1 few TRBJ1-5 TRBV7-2 TGTGCCAGCAGCGCCACAGGGGGCGCCCGCCAGCCCCAGCATTTT CASSATGGARQPQHF
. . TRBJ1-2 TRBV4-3 TGCGCCAGCAGCCAAGAGAGGACCGGTAACTATGGCTACACCTTC CASSQERTGNYGYTF
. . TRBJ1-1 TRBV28 TGTGCCAGCAAAACCTCTCGGAACACTGAAGCTTTCTTT CASKTSRNTEAFF
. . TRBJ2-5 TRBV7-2 TGTGCCAGCAGCTTAGGCCGGTGGGGGGAGACCCAGTACTTC CASSLGRWGETQYF
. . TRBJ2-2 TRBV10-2 TGCGCCAGCAGTCCCGGGATGAACACCGGGGAGCTGTTTTTT CASSPGMNTGELFF
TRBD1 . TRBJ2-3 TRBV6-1 TGTGCCAGCAGTGGAACAGGGGTAGATACGCAGTATTTT CASSGTGVDTQYF
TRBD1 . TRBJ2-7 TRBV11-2 TGTGCCAGCAGCCCGACGGACAGGGCTGGTGCCGAGCAGTACTTC CASSPTDRAGAEQYF
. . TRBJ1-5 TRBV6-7 TGTGCCAGCAGTCCCCGGGGGGGCCAGCCCCAGCATTTT CASSPRGGQPQHF
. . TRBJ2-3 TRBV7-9 TGTGCCAGCAGCCCCGAAGGGAGGCAGTATTTT CASSPEGRQYF
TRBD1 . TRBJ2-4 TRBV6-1 TGTGCCAGCAGCGGGACAGGGGCCAAAAACATTCAGTACTTC CASSGTGAKNIQYF
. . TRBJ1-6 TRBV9 TGTGCCAGCAGCGAGCAGGGAGGATCACCCCTCCACTTT CASSEQGGSPLHF
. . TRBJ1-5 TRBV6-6 TGTGCCAGCAGTTACTCGAGAAGCAATCAGCCCCAGCATTTT CASSYSRSNQPQHF
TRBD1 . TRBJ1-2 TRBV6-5 TGTGCCACCACACTCACAACAGGGGGCCTGGGTGGCTACACCTTC CATTLTTGGLGGYTF
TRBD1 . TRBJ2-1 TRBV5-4 TGTGCCAGCAGCGTCGGGACAGGGGGCTACAATGAGCAGTTCTTC CASSVGTGGYNEQFF
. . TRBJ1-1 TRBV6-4 TGTGCCAGCAGTGACTCGTCAAGGAACACTGAAGCTTTCTTT CASSDSSRNTEAFF
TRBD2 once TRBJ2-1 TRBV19 TGTGCCAGTAGACTAGCGGGGGGAAATGAGCAGTTCTTC CASRLAGGNEQFF
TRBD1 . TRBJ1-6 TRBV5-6 TGTGCCAGCAGCTTTAACAGGGGGCAATCACCCCTCCACTTT CASSFNRGQSPLHF
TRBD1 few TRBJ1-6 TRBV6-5 TGTGCCAGCAGTCGACAGGGCTATAATTCACCCCTCCACTTT CASSRQGYNSPLHF
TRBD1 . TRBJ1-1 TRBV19 TGTGCCAGTAGTAAGACAGGGGTGAACACTGAAGCTTTCTTT CASSKTGVNTEAFF
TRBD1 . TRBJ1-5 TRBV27 TGTGCCAGCAGTTTAGGCAGGGGGAAGCCCCAGCATTTT CASSLGRGKPQHF
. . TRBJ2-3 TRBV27 TGTGCCAGCAGTTTATCGGGCCGGGGGGCCACAGATACGCAGTATTTT CASSLSGRGATDTQYF
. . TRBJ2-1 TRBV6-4 TGTGCCAGCAGCCCCTCGAGTGGGGGCTCCTACAATGAGCAGTTCTTC CASSPSSGGSYNEQFF
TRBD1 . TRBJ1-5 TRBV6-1 TGTGCCAGCAGGGCTGGGACAGAGAATCAGCCCCAGCATTTT CASRAGTENQPQHF
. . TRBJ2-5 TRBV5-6 TGTGCCAGCAGCTTGGGGACACTCCAAGAGACCCAGTACTTC CASSLGTLQETQYF
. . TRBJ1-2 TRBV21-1 TGTGCCAGCAGCAAAGCGCTTTTGGAGGGACCCTCCTATGGCTACACCTTC CASSKALLEGPSYGYTF
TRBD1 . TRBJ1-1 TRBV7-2 TGTGCCAGCAGCTCATACAGGGGGCCCACTGAAGCTTTCTTT CASSSYRGPTEAFF
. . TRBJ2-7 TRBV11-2 TGTGCCAGCAGCTCCAACCCAGGCTCCAAAGGGGTCGAGCAGTACTTC CASSSNPGSKGVEQYF
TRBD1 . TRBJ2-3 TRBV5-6 TGTGCCAGCAGCTTGGGAGGGGACAGGGACCCAGATACGCAGTATTTT CASSLGGDRDPDTQYF
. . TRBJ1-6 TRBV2 TGTGCCAGCAGTGAAGCGGGAGGATATAATTCACCCCTCCACTTT CASSEAGGYNSPLHF
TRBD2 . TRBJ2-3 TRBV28 TGTGCCAGCAGGCTGACCCCCGGGCTAGCGGGCACAGATACGCAGTATTTT CASRLTPGLAGTDTQYF
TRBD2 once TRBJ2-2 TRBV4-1 TGCGCCAGCAGCCCCCGGTCTCAGAGCGGGGGAAACACCGGGGAGCTGTTTTTT CASSPRSQSGGNTGELFF
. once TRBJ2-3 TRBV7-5 TGTGCCAGAAGCCCCCCGGGACGGAGGCCAACAGATACGCAGTATTTT CARSPPGRRPTDTQYF
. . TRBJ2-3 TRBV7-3 TGTGCCAGCAGCCAGGGCCCAGATACGCAGTATTTT CASSQGPDTQYF
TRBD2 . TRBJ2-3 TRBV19 TGTGCTTCAGCGGGGGCCAGCACAGATACGCAGTATTTT CASAGASTDTQYF
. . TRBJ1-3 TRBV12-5 TGTGCTAGTGGTTTGTTGACAGCGCCTGGAAACACCATATATTTT CASGLLTAPGNTIYF
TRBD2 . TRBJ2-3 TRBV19 TGTGCCAGTAATACGGGCGGGGGGGCAAATACGCAGTATTTT CASNTGGGANTQYF
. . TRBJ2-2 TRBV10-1 TGCGCCAGCAGTGTTTGGTCGAACACCGGGGAGCTGTTTTTT CASSVWSNTGELFF
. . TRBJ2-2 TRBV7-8 TGTGCCAGCAGCTATTCGAGGGTCACCGGGGAGCTGTTTTTT CASSYSRVTGELFF
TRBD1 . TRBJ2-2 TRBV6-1 TGTGCCAGCAGTGAAGGGACAGGGTACACCGGGGAGCTGTTTTTT CASSEGTGYTGELFF
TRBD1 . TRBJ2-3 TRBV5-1 TGCGCCAGCGCTTTTGGGAGGACAGGGGTGGAAGATACGCAGTATTTT CASAFGRTGVEDTQYF
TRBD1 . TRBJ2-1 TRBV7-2 TGTGCCAGCAGCCCCCGACAGGGTTGGCGGTTAGAGCAGTTCTTC CASSPRQGWRLEQFF
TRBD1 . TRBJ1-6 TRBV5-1 TGCGCCAGCAGCTCGGGACAGGGAAACTCACCCCTCCACTTT CASSSGQGNSPLHF